Listed here is a single TCR beta chain. This clone was seen a handful of times. Its target antigen remains unknown. Base qualities are not at hand, and no much larger clone is one base apart. This record comes from a study of blood T cell repertoires in COVID-19 (dated by TCRdb to the early 2020s). Study-wide context: Samples from collaborators originated in the United States, Italy and Spain and spanned both the acute and convalescent phases of COVID-19. The prospective study material was composed of cDNA or gDNA derived from T cells, B-cell-depleted T cells, or PBMCs. The dataset comprised deeply sampled blood TCRbeta repertoires from subjects exposed to, actively infected with, or recovered from COVID-19. The repertoires were made available in a free public database intended to serve as a resource for research on the immune response to SARS-CoV-2. Samples were obtained from the ongoing ImmuneRACE study (first 160 participants) and from 1,254 subjects provided by 6 global collaborators. Sample metadata almost always included a de-identified subject ID, COVID-19 status, age in years and sex. Where available, HLA class I and class II types were taken from metadata supplied by the sample provider and were not determined by assay-based typing. Overall results and qualifications from the work: The amount of clinical and demographic metadata varied by source and participant and was provided uncurated.

Sequences SGHTA (CDR1) and FQGNSA (CDR2) are obtained from the germline V gene. The CDR3 runs 16 residues from the cysteine to the phenylalanine. The entry retains the CDR3 DNA only, 48 bases that are in frame from base 1. V is reduced by 2 bases and J by 0 bases, leaving a spacing of 10 bases between them. The immunoSEQ Assay, a bias-controlled multiplex PCR, was used to amplify TCRbeta CDR3 regions from genomic DNA. For the original study's pipeline: The number of nucleated cells in each sample was estimated by amplification of reference gene primers within the assay. To quantify the absolute abundance of each unique TCRbeta CDR3 rearrangement, sequence reads were collapsed and filtered. Productive Simpson clonality was computed per sample as the square root of Simpson's diversity index over productive rearrangements. Not all clones reach the TCRdb copy of this immuneACCESS table, which keeps in-frame sequences only. Checked studies attribute under half of the gap to unresolved V genes and leave the rest unexplained. Clone size and the V and J calls come from that table; the DNA yielded D and trimming. In all, the sample holds tens of thousands of clones, and more than 70% of those were seen once. The top ten clonotypes cover approximately 4.6% of the sample.

Each collaborating institution followed its own protocols to collect whole blood in K2EDTA tubes. For TCRbeta analysis, collaborator samples were shipped as frozen whole blood, as isolated PBMCs, or as DNA extracted from either sample type. Specimen: peripheral blood. The chain is made from TRBV7-2 and TRBJ1-4; the D gene is unclear. The sequence was obtained from a man of 80 years or more with acute or convalescent COVID-19. The CDR3 reads CASSLSPGATNEKLFF. The sequenced DNA is TGTGCCAGCAGCTTATCACCGGGAGCAACTAATGAAAAACTGTTTTTT.